Listed here are 5 T cell receptor beta chains from one sample, sequenced in a study of shared clonotypes between healthy human individuals. The repertoire was sequenced with immunoSEQ multiplex PCR; TCRdb's copy has only in-frame clones and lacks some. The table includes more than 2 million clones, roughly 93% detected once. CD8 cells classed as naive were CD45RO-negative and positively selected for CCR7, excluding terminally differentiated effector memory CD45RA+ cells. The specimen sequenced was naive CD8+ T cells from PBMCs. The receptors here all came from a man aged 18 to 30 in good health. Some clones in this sample may be carry-over from other donors' samples.

With respect to this clone: The sample holds other DNA sequences that translate to the same CDR3. CDR3 DNA: TGTGCCAGCAGTTACTCTGAGCGCCGCTCCTACGAGCAGTACTTC. Translation: CASSYSERRSYEQYF. This chain uses TRBV6-5 with TRBJ2-7; the D is unclear. Germline CDR1 reads MNHEY; CDR2 reads SVGAGI. CDR3 length: 15 amino acids. The germline V and J ends were trimmed by 0 bases and 0 bases, with 9 bases remaining between them.

This sequence joins TRBV5-4 and TRBJ1-1; D perhaps matches TRBD1 (6 bases). Trimming took off 0 bases at V and 5 bases at J, with 17 bases between the two ends. The germline V gene has CDR1 SGHNT and CDR2 YYREEE (reference sequence). This CDR3 is built from 16 residues. Written as DNA, the CDR3 is TGTGCCAGCAGCTTGGAGATCCGGACAGCGGCTACTGAAGCTTTCTTT. It encodes CASSLEIRTAATEAFF.

The chain has TRBV14 and TRBJ2-1; D gene ambiguous. There are 12 residues in the CDR3. V was cut by 3 bases and J by 8 bases, with 8 bases left in between. CDR1 is SGHDN and CDR2 is FVKESK in the germline V gene. The CDR3 DNA reads TGTGCCAGCAGCCATTCGTTCTATGAGCAGTTCTTC. Its protein product is CASSHSFYEQFF. The full variable domain, completed using reference TRBV14 and TRBJ2-1, is EAGVTQFPSHSVIEKGQTVTLRCDPISGHDNLYWYRRVMGKEIKFLLHFVKESKQDESGMPNNRFLAERTGGTYSTLKVQPAELEDSGVYFCASSHSFYEQFFGPGTRLTVL.

CDR3 residues: CASSLVPTAYEQYF. DNA of the CDR3: TGTGCCAGCAGCTTAGTACCGACCGCCTACGAGCAGTACTTC. The chain is built from TRBV11-2 and TRBJ2-7, with D unclear. CDR3 size: 14 residues. The V end was cut by 1 base, the J end by 2 bases, with 9 bases between. Germline lookup yields CDR1 SGHAT and CDR2 FQNNGV.

The chain is built from TRBV9 and TRBJ2-3; D uncertain. The CDR3 is 15 residues long. In germline, CDR1 is SGDLS, CDR2 YYNGEE. Trimming removed 0 bases at V and 0 bases at J, with 8 bases between. This chain's CDR3 is CASSVVGASTDTQYF. Written as DNA, the CDR3 is TGTGCCAGCAGCGTAGTAGGCGCTAGCACAGATACGCAGTATTTT.